The subject of this entry is one T cell receptor beta chain. Clones were sequenced by immunoSEQ multiplex PCR, and TCRdb holds only the in-frame ones, with some missing. Of fewer than 350,000 clones detected, approximately 88% appear once; the ten largest clones hold roughly 9%. The entry originates in a study of blood T cell repertoires in COVID-19. Sequences were obtained from peripheral blood. This TCR came from a man in his late teens or twenties with active or convalescent COVID-19.

The CDR3 region is CASSYSRAIGDRQEKLFF. CDR3 DNA sequence: TGTGCCAGCAGTTACTCGCGGGCGATAGGCGACAGGCAGGAAAAACTGTTTTTT. The chain uses TRBV6-2 or TRBV6-3 and TRBJ1-4; maybe TRBD1 (6 bases). V gave up 0 bases and J gave up 8 bases, with 22 bases separating them. The V gene's germline CDR1 is MNHEY and CDR2 SVGEGT. The CDR3 extends over 18 amino acids.